This T cell receptor (beta chain) was observed in a study of blood T cell repertoires in COVID-19. Turning to the study itself: Samples of COVID-19 (acute and convalescent) were obtained from the United States, Italy and Spain.

V was pared by 0 bases and J by 2 bases, with 10 bases between. Germline lookup yields CDR1 SGHDN and CDR2 FVKESK. This CDR3 has 15 amino acids. Methods used by the authors: It was from reference gene primer amplification that nucleated cell counts were estimated. TCRdb's table, derived via immunoSEQ multiplex PCR, lists solely in-frame clones and lacks some. D and trimming come from the DNA, and the V and J calls and clone size come from that table. In the table there are around 190,000 clones, approximately 80% of which are singletons. This receptor was identified in a woman aged 45-60 years with acute or convalescent COVID-19. Sequencing was done on a sample of peripheral blood. This rearrangement joins TRBV14 to TRBJ1-1; perhaps TRBD1 as D (5 bases). DNA for the CDR3: TGTGCCAGCAGCCAAGATTGGGGCAGAAACACTGAAGCTTTCTTT. It encodes CASSQDWGRNTEAFF.